Shown below are 16 T cell receptor beta chains from a single sample sequenced in a study of CD8 T cells in ankylosing spondylitis. TCRdb reprocessed the 5' RACE reads with MiXCR, giving one entry per CDR3 protein. The table has about 360,000 distinct CDR3 sequences, over 12% seen once; the top ten hold about 1.1%. Sequenced: blood, either unsorted or a sorted T cell fraction (not recorded which). The receptors were sampled from a male donor with ankylosing spondylitis or in good health (not recorded which).

The chain employs TRBV30 and TRBJ2-7, with 8 bases that match TRBD1. The trim removed 1 base at V and 3 bases at J, leaving 2 bases unmatched. CDR1 is GTSNPN, CDR2 SVGIG, per germline (reference sequence). This CDR3 has 13 amino acids. The CDR3 nucleotides read TGTGCCTGGAGTGGGACAGGGATCTACGAGCAGTACTTC. Translated, it gives CAWSGTGIYEQYF.

This rearrangement joins TRBV5-1 to TRBJ2-2, with a possible D match to TRBD1 (6 bases). Germline loops: CDR1 SGHRS, CDR2 YFSETQ. V was shortened by 5 bases and J by 5 bases, with 10 bases between the two germline ends. CDR3 length: 13 amino acids. The CDR3 DNA reads as TGCGCCAGCAGGCCTGGACAGACCGGGGAGCTGTTTTTT. This codes for CASRPGQTGELFF.

This chain links TRBV7-2 with TRBJ1-4, with D perhaps TRBD1 (5 bases). The CDR3 loop spans 14 amino acids. Looked up from germline, CDR1 is SGHTA and CDR2 is FQGNSA. V shed 3 bases and J shed 3 bases, with 8 bases lying between them. The CDR3 here is CASSFLQANEKLFF. Written as DNA, the CDR3 is TGTGCCAGCAGCTTTTTACAGGCTAATGAAAAACTGTTTTTT.

This clonotype was found a few times. This chain links TRBV11-2 with TRBJ2-3; 8 bases align to TRBD2. The CDR3 has 19 amino acids. Germline V CDR1 and CDR2: SGHAT, FQNNGV. J gave up 7 bases and V 5 bases, and 23 bases lay outside the gene matches. CDR3 nucleotide sequence: TGTGCCAGCAGCCCCGTCGGGGGGGAGGTGCTGCCCACCCAAAATACGCAGTATTTT. Residues: CASSPVGGEVLPTQNTQYF.

The chain is built from TRBV11-3 and TRBJ2-3; D gene unclear. Germline V gene lookup returns CDR1 SGHNT and CDR2 YENEEA. The CDR3 contains 14 residues. Trimming cost V 5 bases and J 8 bases, with 17 bases left between them. CDR3: CASSPSTAKATQYF. Here the CDR3 DNA reads TGTGCCAGCAGCCCCTCAACCGCGAAGGCTACGCAGTATTTT.

The chain employs TRBV5-5 and TRBJ1-5; no clear D. From germline, CDR1 is SGHKS and CDR2 YYEKEE (reference sequence). V dropped 0 bases and J dropped 8 bases, with 9 bases sitting between them. CDR3 length equals 13 residues. The CDR3: CASSLGGREPQHF. The DNA for the CDR3 is TGTGCCAGCAGCTTGGGGGGTAGGGAGCCCCAGCATTTT.

This clonotype was seen repeatedly, ten times or more. This rearrangement joins TRBV28 to TRBJ1-5, with D hard to call. Trimming pared 4 bases from V and 0 bases from J, leaving 4 bases between. The germline V gene has CDR1 MDHEN and CDR2 SYDVKM. This CDR3 is built from 13 residues. CDR3 loop: CASSSFSNQPQHF. CDR3 DNA: TGTGCCAGCAGTTCGTTTAGCAATCAGCCCCAGCATTTT.

The chain combines TRBV24-1 with TRBJ2-3, with 10 bases aligning to TRBD1. Trimming took 5 bases from V and 3 from J; bases not matched to a gene: 10. The CDR3 consists of 17 residues. Germline values: CDR1 KGHDR, CDR2 SFDVKD. CDR3 sequence (DNA): TGTGCCACCAGTGGGGGACAGGGGAAGGGAGGTACAGATACGCAGTATTTT. It encodes CATSGGQGKGGTDTQYF.

CDR3 residues: CASSPRGQGFHEQYF. CDR3 bases: TGTGCCAGCTCACCACGGGGACAGGGATTCCACGAGCAGTACTTC. The V gene is TRBV18, the J gene TRBJ2-7, with 9 bases that match TRBD1. Germline assignment: CDR1 KGHSH and CDR2 LQKENI. The CDR3 is made up of 15 amino acids. The V segment lost 1 base and the J segment 5 bases; nucleotides outside the gene matches: 6.

Ten or more counts support this clonotype. The chain uses TRBV5-1 and TRBJ2-7, with 8 nucleotides matching TRBD2. CDR1 and CDR2 (germline): SGHRS, YFSETQ. The ends lost 4 bases at V and 2 bases at J; junction bases unmatched: 11. The CDR3 covers 16 residues. CDR3 sequence reads: CASSLIPGLATYEQYF. The CDR3 bases are TGCGCCAGCAGCCTTATTCCCGGACTAGCTACCTACGAGCAGTACTTC.

This clonotype was seen more than once but under ten times. This sequence joins TRBV7-2 and TRBJ1-2, with 7 bases that match TRBD1. V shed 5 bases and J 1 base; nucleotides not matched to a gene: 7. From germline, CDR1 is SGHTA and CDR2 FQGNSA. The CDR3 totals 15 residues. CDR3 amino acids: CASSPGTAFNYGYTF. CDR3 nucleotide sequence: TGTGCCAGCAGCCCTGGGACAGCTTTTAACTATGGCTACACCTTC.

The CDR3 DNA reads TGTGCCAGCAGTTTCGAGGGCCCCTACGAGCAGTACTTC. Translating gives CASSFEGPYEQYF. The genes are TRBV12-3 or TRBV12-4 and TRBJ2-7; possibly TRBD2 for D (5 bases). The ends were cut back, 3 bases at V and 2 bases at J, with 8 bases in the middle. The CDR3 length is 13 residues.

This clonotype was detected ten times or more. The chain couples TRBV7-2 to TRBJ1-2; 7 positions match TRBD1. The CDR3 has 13 amino acids. V shed 5 bases and J 5 bases; nucleotides not matched to a gene: 5. Germline V gene data show CDR1 as SGHTA and CDR2 as FQGNSA. CDR3 coding DNA: TGTGCCAGCAGCCTAAACAGGGGTTATGGCTACACCTTC. Residues: CASSLNRGYGYTF.

The rearrangement uses TRBV5-1 and TRBJ1-1; no clear D. The germline V gene encodes CDR1 SGHRS and CDR2 YFSETQ. The CDR3 is made up of 15 amino acids. V gave up 1 base and J gave up 2 bases, with 12 bases separating them. The CDR3 spells CASSLFSGVNTEAFF. DNA of the CDR3: TGCGCCAGCAGCTTGTTCAGCGGAGTAAACACTGAAGCTTTCTTT.

This clonotype was recorded a few times. This CDR3 is CASSQDLTLAEYQETQYF. The CDR3 DNA sequence: TGTGCCAGCAGCCAAGATCTGACGCTAGCGGAATACCAAGAGACCCAGTACTTC. The J gene is TRBJ2-5, the V gene TRBV4-2; 7 positions agree with TRBD2. With V trimmed by 0 bases and J by 0 bases, 10 bases remained unmatched. This CDR3 region has 18 residues. Germline V gene data show CDR1 as LGHNA and CDR2 as YNFKEQ.

This clonotype was detected only a few times. V and J are TRBV25-1 and TRBJ1-4; 8 bases line up with TRBD1. This CDR3 spans 15 amino acids. With 8 bases clipped from V and 10 bases from J, the junction kept 15 bases outside the gene matches. Germline-derived CDR1 and CDR2 are MGHDK and SYGVNS. In nucleotides, the CDR3 is TGTGCCAGCTCAGACTCGGGACAGGTGTCGGGAAAACTGTTTTTT. It specifies CASSDSGQVSGKLFF.